The sequence of this TCR beta chain was determined in a study of cytomegalovirus exposure and HLA in healthy donors. Across the whole study: Most donors, approximately 82% of approximately 400 genotyped, fell in the Caucasian-associated ancestry cluster. Study-wide results and limits: Upon later analysis, TCR association rates were observed to vary by HLA locus, being highest for DRB1 and lowest for HLA-C. With later analysis, a missense DCLRE1C variant became linked to TCR beta V- and J-gene trimming.

The PCR ran on 60 Vbeta and 13 Jbeta primers. Data came from immunoSEQ multiplex PCR; TCRdb stores just in-frame clones and leaves some out. In the table there are more than 200,000 clones, about 80% of which are singletons. Regarding this clone: Its antigen is not known.

Germline loops: CDR1 SGDLS, CDR2 YYNGEE. Trimming took 4 bases from V and 4 from J, leaving 8 bases between them. This CDR3 region has 12 residues. The sample consisted of PBMCs. This sequence was found in a man aged 40-50 years in good health and CMV-seropositive. The V gene is TRBV9, the J gene TRBJ1-1; D is uncertain. CDR3 protein: CASSPTGTEAFF. The CDR3 DNA sequence: TGTGCCAGCAGCCCCACGGGCACTGAAGCTTTCTTT. Filled out from reference TRBV9 and TRBJ1-1, the complete variable domain reads DSGVTQTPKHLITATGQRVTLRCSPRSGDLSVYWYQQSLDQGLQFLIQYYNGEERAKGNILERFSAQQFPDLHSELNLSSLELGDSALYFCASSPTGTEAFFGQGTRLTVV.